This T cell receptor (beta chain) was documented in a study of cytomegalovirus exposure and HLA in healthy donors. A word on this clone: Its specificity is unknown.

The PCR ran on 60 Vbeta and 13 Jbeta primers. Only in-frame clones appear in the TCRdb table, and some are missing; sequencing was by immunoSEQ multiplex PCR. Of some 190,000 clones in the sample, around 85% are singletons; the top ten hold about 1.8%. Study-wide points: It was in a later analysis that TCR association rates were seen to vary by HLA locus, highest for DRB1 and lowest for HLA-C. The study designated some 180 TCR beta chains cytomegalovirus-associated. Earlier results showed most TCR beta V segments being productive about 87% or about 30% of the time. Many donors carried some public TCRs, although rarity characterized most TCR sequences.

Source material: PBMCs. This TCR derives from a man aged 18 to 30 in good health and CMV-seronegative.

The CDR3 DNA reads as TGTGCCTCGGGACAGCCCAGCTCTGGGGCCAACGTCCTGACTTTC. It translates to CASGQPSSGANVLTF. The chain has TRBV19 and TRBJ2-6; TRBD1 matches 7 bases. Germline V gene lookup returns CDR1 LNHDA and CDR2 SQIVND (reference sequence). V lost 11 bases and J lost 0; bases outside the gene matches: 7. The CDR3 extends over 15 amino acids.